This T cell receptor (beta chain) derives from a study of blood T cell repertoires in COVID-19. There are a few counts of this clone. Produced via immunoSEQ multiplex PCR; TCRdb's table is partial and in-frame only. The table shows more than 20,000 clones, with roughly 86% occurring only once. Per germline, CDR1 SGHNT and CDR2 YENEEA. The CDR3 consists of 18 residues. Trimming pared 5 bases from V and 3 bases from J, leaving 26 bases between. This clonotype originated in a human donor with active COVID-19. The donor label of this sample is uncertain. Material for sequencing was peripheral blood. This rearrangement joins TRBV11-3 to TRBJ2-7, with TRBD2 as a possible D gene (7 bases). DNA of the CDR3: TGTGCCAGCAGCGCCCTGGGGGAGGGGGACTACGGTAACTACGAGCAGTACTTC. The encoded protein is CASSALGEGDYGNYEQYF.